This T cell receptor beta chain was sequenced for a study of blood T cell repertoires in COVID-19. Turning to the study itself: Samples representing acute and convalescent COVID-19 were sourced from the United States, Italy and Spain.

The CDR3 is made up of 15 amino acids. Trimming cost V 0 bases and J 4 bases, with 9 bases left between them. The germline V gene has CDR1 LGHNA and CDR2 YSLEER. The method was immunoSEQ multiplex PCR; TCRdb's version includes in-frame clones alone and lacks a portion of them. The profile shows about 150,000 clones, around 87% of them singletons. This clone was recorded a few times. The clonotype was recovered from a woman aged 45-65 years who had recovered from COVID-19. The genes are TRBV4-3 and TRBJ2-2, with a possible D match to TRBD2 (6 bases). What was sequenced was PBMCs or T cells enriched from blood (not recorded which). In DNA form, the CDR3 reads TGCGCCAGCAGCCAAGAAGGCGGGGCCACCGGGGAGCTGTTTTTT. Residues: CASSQEGGATGELFF.